A selection of T cell receptor beta chains follows, all from one sample in a study of tumor and adjacent non-tumor tissue in lung cancer. Each CDR3 protein is one row after TCRdb ran MiXCR on the multiplex PCR reads. Of fewer than 150,000 distinct CDR3 sequences listed, roughly 66% are singletons. The sequenced material came from lung tumor tissue. The receptor source for this set is a man aged 55-75 years with small cell lung cancer. Each CDR3 is given with its conserved first and last residue. Fields, in order: D gene, V gene, J gene, clone size, CDR3 DNA, CDR3 protein. The D gene is left open where the match is weak. Size values are once, few and many counts, or a class for expanded clones, and some rows have none.

NA	TRBV12-3/TRBV12-4	TRBJ2-2	NA	TGTGACAGTAGTTATATTCAGGGTAGCACCGGGGAGCTGTTTTTT	CDSSYIQGSTGELFF
NA	TRBV12-3/TRBV12-4	TRBJ2-1	NA	TGTGCCAGCACTTTCAGGGAGAATGAGCTGTTCTTC	CASTFRENELFF
NA	TRBV11-1	TRBJ2-2	once	TGTACCAGCAGCCGACTAGGCGGCGGGGAGCTGTTATTT	CTSSRLGGGELLF
NA	TRBV5-6	TRBJ2-1	many	TGTGCCAGCAGCTTGGGGGGGCGGGGTAACTACAATGAGCAGTTCTTC	CASSLGGRGNYNEQFF
NA	TRBV12-3/TRBV12-4	TRBJ2-1	NA	TGTGCCAGCAGCAGAAACAATGAGCAGTTCTTC	CASSRNNEQFF
NA	TRBV20-1	TRBJ1-1	once	TGCAGTGTCGGGGGATCCGGGACCGCAGCTACCGAAGCTTTCTTT	CSVGGSGTAATEAFF
TRBD2	TRBV28	TRBJ2-7	NA	TGTGCCAGCAGACCCCCCGGGACTATCGCAACCTACGAGCAGTACTTC	CASRPPGTIATYEQYF
NA	TRBV4-2	TRBJ2-1	NA	TGTGCCAGCAGCCAGGGGGGTTGGGCAGGGGTAAATGATGAGCAGTTCTTC	CASSQGGWAGVNDEQFF
NA	TRBV29-1	TRBJ1-1	NA	TGCAGCGTTTCCGGGGGCGAGAACACTGAAGCTTTCTTT	CSVSGGENTEAFF
NA	TRBV6-6	TRBJ2-5	NA	TGTTCCTCCGGAGGAGCTGTGGAGACCCAGTACTTC	CSSGGAVETQYF
NA	TRBV6-5	TRBJ1-4	NA	TGTACCAGCAGTTTCAGGGAACGCGAAAAATTGTTTTTT	CTSSFREREKLFF
NA	TRBV21-1	TRBJ2-3	few	TGTGCCAGCAGCAAATTTGGACCGTCAGATACGCAGTATTTT	CASSKFGPSDTQYF
TRBD2	TRBV5-6	TRBJ2-5	NA	TGTGCCAGCAGCTCTGGACTAGCGATGTACCAAGAGACCCAGTACTTC	CASSSGLAMYQETQYF
NA	TRBV29-1	TRBJ1-2	NA	TGCAGCCTTCCTGGGACAAACTATTGCTACACCTTC	CSLPGTNYCYTF
NA	TRBV5-1	TRBJ2-1	NA	TGCGCCAATAGCTTGGGGGCCCCGGAAGCCGATGAGCAGTTCTTC	CANSLGAPEADEQFF
TRBD2	TRBV11-2	TRBJ2-3	once	TGTGCCAGCAGCTTGGACCCGGGACTAGCGGGAGCAGATACGCAGTATTTT	CASSLDPGLAGADTQYF
NA	TRBV5-5	TRBJ2-1	NA	TGTGCCAGCAGCAGACAAAGCTCGCCCGGTGTTTACAATGAGCAGCTCTTC	CASSRQSSPGVYNEQLF
TRBD2	TRBV6-5	TRBJ2-1	few	TGTGCCAGCAGTTCTAATAGCGGGAGGGGTCCCAGCTATGAGCAGTTCTTC	CASSSNSGRGPSYEQFF
TRBD1	TRBV12-3/TRBV12-4	TRBJ2-1	NA	TGTGCCAACAGTTTCAGACAGGGGGAAAATGAGCAGTTCTTC	CANSFRQGENEQFF
NA	TRBV6-1	TRBJ2-1	NA	TGTGCCAGCAGTTCCCGGACGGAAGACAATGAGCAGTTCTTC	CASSSRTEDNEQFF
TRBD1	TRBV4-1	TRBJ2-2	NA	TGCGCCAGCAGCCAAGACGGGACAGCCGCCTTCACGGACACCGGGGAGCTGTTTTTT	CASSQDGTAAFTDTGELFF
NA	TRBV20-1	TRBJ1-1	few	TGCAGTGCGGGGGGTGCCACTGAAGCTTTCTTT	CSAGGATEAFF
TRBD1	TRBV7-3	TRBJ1-2	NA	TGTGCCAGCAGCTCCCGGACAGGGCAAGACTACACCTTC	CASSSRTGQDYTF